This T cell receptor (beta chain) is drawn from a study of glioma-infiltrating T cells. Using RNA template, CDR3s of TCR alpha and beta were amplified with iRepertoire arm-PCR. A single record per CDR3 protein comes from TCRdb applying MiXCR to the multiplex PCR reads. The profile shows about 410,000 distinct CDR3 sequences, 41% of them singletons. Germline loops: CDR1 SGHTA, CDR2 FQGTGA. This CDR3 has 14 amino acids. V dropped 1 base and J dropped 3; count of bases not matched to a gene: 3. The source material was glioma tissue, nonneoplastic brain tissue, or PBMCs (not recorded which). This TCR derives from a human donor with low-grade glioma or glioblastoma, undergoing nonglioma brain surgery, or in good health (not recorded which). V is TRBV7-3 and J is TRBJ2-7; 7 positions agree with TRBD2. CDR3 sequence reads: CASSLKPSGYEQYF. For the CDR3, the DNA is TGTGCCAGCAGCTTAAAACCTAGCGGCTACGAGCAGTACTTC. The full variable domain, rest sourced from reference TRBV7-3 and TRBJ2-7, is GAGVSQTPSNKVTEKGKYVELRCDPISGHTALYWYRQSLGQGPEFLIYFQGTGAADDSGLPNDRFFAVRPEGSVSTLKIQRTERGDSAVYLCASSLKPSGYEQYFGPGTRLTVT.